These 9 T cell receptor beta chains share one sample of origin, sequenced in a study of T-cell memory formation after mild COVID-19. From the 5' RACE reads, TCRdb called clonotypes with MiXCR, one entry per CDR3 protein. The sample yields 300,000 to 400,000 distinct CDR3 sequences, under 30% seen once. The sequenced sample consisted of PBMCs or a T cell subset sorted from them (not recorded which). The receptors were sampled from an adult woman who had mild COVID-19 (a few samples of this study predate the infection). Cell type and time point are not known.

This clonotype was counted a few times. The rearrangement links TRBV2 to TRBJ2-7; TRBD2 might be the D (6 bases). CDR3 length equals 16 residues. Deletions cut 10 bases from V and 0 bases from J, with 22 bases between. CDR1 and CDR2 from the germline V gene are SNHLY and FYNNEI. The CDR3 reads CAMLNPGTPSSYEQYF. The CDR3 region has the DNA TGTGCCATGCTAAATCCCGGGACTCCGAGCTCCTACGAGCAGTACTTC.

This clonotype was detected only a few times. The chain carries TRBV29-1 and TRBJ2-7, with D possibly matching TRBD2 (5 bases). The germline gives CDR1 SQVTM, CDR2 ANQGSEA. V was shortened by 8 bases and J by 3 bases, with 14 bases between the two germline ends. This CDR3 is 12 amino acids long. The CDR3 reads CSPPSGDYEQYF. The CDR3 nucleotides read TGCAGCCCCCCCTCCGGGGACTACGAGCAGTACTTC.

This clonotype has more than one count but fewer than ten. In DNA form, the CDR3 reads TGTGCCAGCGTGAAAGGGGGCTATACGCAGTATTTT. This codes for CASVKGGYTQYF. The chain combines TRBV2 with TRBJ2-3; TRBD1 aligns across 7 bases. The V gene end was trimmed by 8 bases and the J gene end by 7 bases; junction bases not matched to a gene: 6. Germline V gives CDR1 SNHLY, CDR2 FYNNEI. The CDR3 consists of 12 residues.

The V call is TRBV4-1, the J call TRBJ2-5; D gene unclear. The CDR3 loop spans 12 amino acids. Germline V gene data show CDR1 as MGHRA and CDR2 as YSYEKL. V was cut by 0 bases and J by 10 bases, with 9 bases left in between. The chain's CDR3 is CASSQDFNHQYF. The CDR3, as DNA: TGCGCCAGCAGCCAAGATTTCAACCACCAGTACTTC.

The chain recombines TRBV4-1 with TRBJ1-3, with 7 bases matching TRBD1. The CDR3 contains 15 residues. Per the germline V gene, CDR1 is MGHRA and CDR2 is YSYEKL. With 4 bases clipped from V and 1 base from J, the junction kept 4 bases outside the gene matches. The CDR3 spells CASSRQGESGNTIYF. CDR3 DNA sequence: TGCGCCAGCAGCCGACAGGGAGAATCTGGAAACACCATATATTTT.

The genes are TRBV12-3 or TRBV12-4 and TRBJ2-3; 11 bases map to TRBD2. CDR3 size: 18 residues. With V trimmed by 6 bases and J by 3 bases, 14 bases remained unmatched. CDR3 DNA sequence: TGTGCCAGCAGCGGGGGACTAGCGGTCGGTTGGGGGACAGATACGCAGTATTTT. Protein product: CASSGGLAVGWGTDTQYF.

The chain employs TRBV6-1 and TRBJ2-1, with TRBD2 identical over 13 bases. Germline V gene lookup returns CDR1 MNHNS and CDR2 SASEGT. Unmatched junction bases numbered 1, after V lost 2 bases and J lost 6 bases. The CDR3 length is 15 residues. The CDR3 is CASSEWTSGGNEQFF. In nucleotides, the CDR3 is TGTGCCAGCAGTGAATGGACTAGCGGGGGCAATGAGCAGTTCTTC.

This chain links TRBV20-1 with TRBJ2-3; D unresolved. Germline V gene data show CDR1 as DFQATT and CDR2 as SNEGSKA (reference sequence). V lost 2 bases and J 8 bases, leaving 14 bases between the germline ends. This CDR3 comprises 13 residues. DNA of the CDR3: TGCAGTGCTAGACTTCCCGGGCCCCTTACGCAGTATTTT. It codes for CSARLPGPLTQYF.

This chain links TRBV6-6 with TRBJ2-7; D is perhaps TRBD1 (6 bases). Trimming removed 1 base at V and 3 bases at J, with 7 bases between. Germline CDR1 and CDR2: MNHNY and SVGAGI (reference sequence). The CDR3 totals 13 residues. This CDR3 is CASSYFRGYEQYF. The DNA for the CDR3 is TGTGCCAGCAGTTACTTCAGGGGCTACGAGCAGTACTTC.